This is a list of T cell receptor beta chains from one sample in a study of shared clonotypes between healthy human individuals. Method: immunoSEQ multiplex PCR; TCRdb's copy keeps in-frame clones and lacks some. This table has 1.5 million to 2.5 million clones, less than 95% appearing once. The sequenced sample was naive CD8+ T cells sorted from blood. The receptors were sampled from a man aged 18 to 35 in good health. Each CDR3 is given with its conserved first and last residue. D genes are given only for firm matches. A row's size may be missing; if present it is once, few, many or a size class.

>TRBV10-3|TRBJ2-1|.|once
TGTGCCATCAGTCTAGGAGTTTTCCCCTACAATGAGCAGTTCTTC
CAISLGVFPYNEQFF
>TRBV4-1|TRBJ2-5|.|once
TGCGCCAGCAGCCAAGAAGGGGCGGTACAAGAGACCCAGTACTTC
CASSQEGAVQETQYF
>TRBV7-8|TRBJ2-3|TRBD2|.
TGTGCCAGCAGTTATGAGGACGGGACTAGCGGGCAAACAGATACGCAGTATTTT
CASSYEDGTSGQTDTQYF
>TRBV6-5|TRBJ1-2|.|.
TGTGCCAGCAGTTACGACGGGGGCGCAAACTATGGCTACACCTTC
CASSYDGGANYGYTF
>TRBV12-5|TRBJ2-1|.|.
TGTGCTAGTGGTTTTGATGAGCAGTTCTTC
CASGFDEQFF
>TRBV4-1|TRBJ2-7|TRBD1|once
TGCGCCAGCAGCCAAGTACCCGGGACAGGGGTAGGAGAGCAGTACTTC
CASSQVPGTGVGEQYF
>TRBV7-9|TRBJ1-2|.|.
TGTGCCAGCAGCAAGAACGCGGACTATGGCTACACCTTC
CASSKNADYGYTF
>TRBV6-1|TRBJ2-1|TRBD2|.
TGTGCCAGCAGTGAATGGGGCGGGGGGGCCTACAATGAGCAGTTCTTC
CASSEWGGGAYNEQFF
>TRBV19|TRBJ1-6|.|.
TGTGCCAGTAGTCTCGGGGGCGTCTCACCCCTCCACTTT
CASSLGGVSPLHF
>TRBV10-2|TRBJ2-1|.|.
TGCGCCACACATAGCCGGAATGAGCAGTTCTTC
CATHSRNEQFF
>TRBV5-6|TRBJ2-5|TRBD2|.
TGTGCCAGCAGCTTGGCGGGGGGACAAGAGACCCAGTACTTC
CASSLAGGQETQYF
>TRBV6-1|TRBJ2-3|TRBD2|.
TGTGCCAGCAGTGAACTCGTTTATTTAGCGGGAGTCACAGATACGCAGTATTTT
CASSELVYLAGVTDTQYF
>TRBV27|TRBJ1-5|.|.
TGTGCCAGCAGTTTATCGGTGGGTGCCCAGCCCCAGCATTTT
CASSLSVGAQPQHF
>TRBV7-2|TRBJ2-1|.|.
TGTGCCAGCAGCTTGATCGGCGTGGCCTACAATGAGCAGTTCTTC
CASSLIGVAYNEQFF
>TRBV6-5|TRBJ1-2|.|.
TGTGCCAGCAGTTCGTCGGACAGCTATGGCTACACCTTC
CASSSSDSYGYTF
>TRBV29-1|TRBJ2-7|TRBD2|.
TGCAGCGCCCGACTAGCGGGACGGTACGAGCAGTACTTC
CSARLAGRYEQYF
>TRBV2|TRBJ2-7|.|.
TGTGCCAGCGAGGAGGGGTTAACCTACGAGCAGTACTTC
CASEEGLTYEQYF
>TRBV10-1|TRBJ2-3|TRBD1|.
TGCGCCAGCAGTCCCGGGACAGGGGGCGCAGATACGCAGTATTTT
CASSPGTGGADTQYF
>TRBV2|TRBJ2-1|TRBD2|once
TGTGCCACCCAAGAGGGAGGGCCAAACAATGAGCAGTTCTTC
CATQEGGPNNEQFF
>TRBV7-9|TRBJ2-5|.|once
TGTGCCAGCAGCTTAGCCGGGTTGGGTGTTGGAGAGACCCAGTACTTC
CASSLAGLGVGETQYF
>TRBV19|TRBJ2-3|.|.
TGTGCCAGTAGTATCCAGGGTATTCAAACAGATACGCAGTATTTT
CASSIQGIQTDTQYF
>TRBV9|TRBJ2-7|.|.
TGTGCCAGCAGCCCGGAGGAGGGGGACGAGCAGTACTTC
CASSPEEGDEQYF
>TRBV5-1|TRBJ1-6|TRBD1|.
TGCGCCAGCAGCAAGACAGGGGGCGTTAATAATTCACCCCTCCACTTT
CASSKTGGVNNSPLHF
>TRBV7-3|TRBJ2-5|.|.
TGTGCCAGCAGTCCCGGGACTGGGGGGACCCAGTACTTC
CASSPGTGGTQYF
>TRBV14|TRBJ2-7|.|.
TGTGCCAGCAGCCCTGAGACGGCCTCCTACGAGCAGTACTTC
CASSPETASYEQYF
>TRBV4-2|TRBJ2-1|.|.
TGTGCCAGCAGCCATGATCACAGCTCCTACAATGAGCAGTTCTTC
CASSHDHSSYNEQFF